Below, 31 T cell receptor beta chains from the same sample are listed, as sequenced in a study of shared clonotypes between healthy human individuals. Method: immunoSEQ multiplex PCR; TCRdb's copy keeps in-frame clones and lacks some. The top ten clones hold around 0.06% of a sample with some 550,000 clones, more than 95% of them seen once. Sequenced sample: naive CD4+ T cells sorted from blood. Subset noted: CD45RA+ positively selected. The receptors come from a woman in her thirties in good health.

The CDR3 nucleotides read TGCGCCAGCAGTGAAAAGGAGTACCAAGAGACCCAGTACTTC. As protein: CASSEKEYQETQYF. The chain uses TRBV10-1 and TRBJ2-5; D is ambiguous. Per the germline V gene, CDR1 is WNHNN and CDR2 is SYGVQD (reference sequence). The CDR3 loop spans 14 amino acids. Trimming cost V 3 bases and J 0 bases, with 8 bases left between them.

CDR3 sequence: CASTEDYMNTGELFF. DNA of the CDR3: TGTGCCAGCACGGAGGACTATATGAACACCGGGGAGCTGTTTTTT. The V gene is TRBV6-1, the J gene TRBJ2-2; possible D gene TRBD2, 6 bases. Germline CDR1 and CDR2: MNHNS and SASEGT. The length of the CDR3 is 15 residues. Trimming left V 7 bases short and J 1 base short, with 13 bases between.

V and J are TRBV18 and TRBJ2-7; TRBD1 or TRBD2 may be the D gene (5 bases each). From germline, CDR1 is KGHSH and CDR2 LQKENI. The germline V and J ends were trimmed by 6 bases and 1 base, with 16 bases remaining between them. This CDR3 contains 15 residues. CDR3 protein: CASSHRDGMSYEQYF. The CDR3 nucleotides are TGTGCCAGCTCCCACCGGGACGGAATGTCCTACGAGCAGTACTTC.

This rearrangement joins TRBV5-5 to TRBJ1-1; D gene unclear. Germline V gene lookup returns CDR1 SGHKS and CDR2 YYEKEE (reference sequence). This CDR3 region has 14 residues. The germline V and J ends were trimmed by 4 bases and 1 base, with 11 bases remaining between them. The CDR3 DNA sequence: TGTGCCAGCAGCCATGGACGGTCGAACACTGAAGCTTTCTTT. This translates into CASSHGRSNTEAFF.

The rearrangement joins TRBV11-2 to TRBJ2-3; 15 bases match TRBD2. Germline V gene sequence: CDR1 SGHAT, CDR2 FQNNGV. V was clipped by 2 bases and J by 5 bases; unmatched bases: 8. This CDR3 comprises 18 residues. CDR3 in amino acids: CASSLFGGLAGGRDTQYF. The CDR3, as DNA: TGTGCCAGCAGCTTATTTGGGGGACTAGCGGGAGGCCGAGATACGCAGTATTTT.

This rearrangement joins TRBV7-2 to TRBJ2-5; the D is unclear. The CDR3 length is 14 residues. Germline V lookup: CDR1 SGHTA, CDR2 FQGNSA. Trimming took 2 bases from V and 2 from J, leaving 9 bases between them. This chain's CDR3 is CASSLSYLQETQYF. The CDR3 coding sequence is TGTGCCAGCAGCTTATCGTACCTTCAAGAGACCCAGTACTTC.

This chain joins TRBV29-1 and TRBJ1-6; TRBD1 is a possible D gene (5 bases). CDR1 is SQVTM and CDR2 is ANQGSEA in the germline V gene. The CDR3 totals 13 residues. Trimming cost V 6 bases and J 5 bases, with 11 bases left between them. Here the CDR3 reads CSVAQTDNSPLHF. CDR3 DNA: TGCAGCGTGGCTCAGACAGATAATTCACCCCTCCACTTT.

The V and J genes are TRBV11-1 and TRBJ1-1; 7 bases agree with TRBD1. Germline assignment: CDR1 SGHAT and CDR2 FQDESV (reference sequence). This CDR3 comprises 15 residues. V dropped 5 bases and J dropped 1; count of bases not matched to a gene: 7. Written as DNA, the CDR3 is TGTGCCAGCAGCCCCTATGACAGGGAGAACACTGAAGCTTTCTTT. Translated: CASSPYDRENTEAFF.

The V gene is TRBV5-1, the J gene TRBJ2-1, with unresolved D. V was cut by 2 bases and J by 6 bases, with 6 bases left in between. The CDR3 sequence is 12 residues long. CDR1 is SGHRS and CDR2 is YFSETQ in the germline V gene. CDR3 amino acids: CASSLRTNEQFF. CDR3 nucleotide sequence: TGCGCCAGCAGCTTAAGGACCAATGAGCAGTTCTTC.

The V call is TRBV4-1, the J call TRBJ2-5; TRBD1 matches at 8 bases. The germline CDR1 and CDR2 sequences are MGHRA and YSYEKL. The CDR3 totals 19 residues. Trimming took 4 bases from V and 3 from J; bases not matched to a gene: 19. DNA of the CDR3: TGCGCCAGCAGCCGCCGCGTCGGACAGGGCGGTTTTGAGAAAGAGACCCAGTACTTC. It codes for CASSRRVGQGGFEKETQYF.

The chain recombines TRBV18 with TRBJ2-5, with TRBD2 matching over 7 bases. V trimming: 0 bases; J trimming: 2 bases; junction bases outside the gene matches: 6. The CDR3 sequence is 16 residues long. Germline V gene lookup returns CDR1 KGHSH and CDR2 LQKENI. The CDR3 bases are TGTGCCAGCTCACCACCCTTCGGGAGGAGACAAGAGACCCAGTACTTC. This gives the protein CASSPPFGRRQETQYF.

In its sample, this clone was seen once. This chain connects TRBV2 to TRBJ1-1; TRBD1 might be the D (5 bases). The V and J ends lost 3 bases and 5 bases respectively, with 13 bases between them. The germline CDR1 and CDR2 sequences are SNHLY and FYNNEI. CDR3 length equals 14 residues. The CDR3 bases are TGTGCCAGCAGTGAGGGGCAAGTGGGGACTGAAGCTTTCTTT. Protein: CASSEGQVGTEAFF.

The chain carries TRBV11-2 and TRBJ2-7, with 8 bases identical to TRBD2. CDR1 is SGHAT and CDR2 is FQNNGV in the germline V gene. The CDR3 loop spans 17 amino acids. V was pared by 5 bases and J by 3 bases, with 15 bases of the junction left unmatched. As DNA, the CDR3 is TGTGCCAGCAGCCTAAGCCAGAGTCGAGCGGGAGTCTACGAGCAGTACTTC. Amino acids: CASSLSQSRAGVYEQYF.

The V gene is TRBV2, the J gene TRBJ1-4; D not resolved. Trimming cost V 6 bases and J 0 bases, with 11 bases left between them. The V gene's germline CDR1 is SNHLY and CDR2 FYNNEI. The CDR3 spans 15 residues. The CDR3 DNA reads as TGTGCCAGCAGCGCAGGTGATGCAACTAATGAAAAACTGTTTTTT. Translating it yields CASSAGDATNEKLFF.

The chain has TRBV4-1 and TRBJ2-2, with TRBD1 matching over 7 bases. The CDR3 sequence is 18 residues long. Unmatched junction bases numbered 15, after V lost 3 bases and J lost 5 bases. The V gene's germline CDR1 is MGHRA and CDR2 YSYEKL. Here the CDR3 DNA reads TGCGCCAGCAGCCATTTTCGGGACGGGACAGACATAACCGGGGAGCTGTTTTTT. This encodes CASSHFRDGTDITGELFF.

The chain links TRBV28 to TRBJ1-4; no definite D call. The V end lost 7 bases, the J end lost 6 bases, and 15 bases lay between the germline ends. The CDR3 is 14 residues long. Germline CDR1 and CDR2: MDHEN and SYDVKM. DNA for the CDR3: TGTGCCAGCAACAGCCCGCGGGTTGATGAAAAACTGTTTTTT. Translating gives CASNSPRVDEKLFF. Filled out from reference TRBV28 and TRBJ1-4, the complete variable domain reads DVKVTQSSRYLVKRTGEKVFLECVQDMDHENMFWYRQDPGLGLRLIYFSYDVKMKEKGDIPEGYSVSREKKERFSLILESASTNQTSMYLCASNSPRVDEKLFFGSGTQLSVL.

The genes are TRBV5-4 and TRBJ2-7, with D hard to call. V lost 0 bases and J lost 7, with 17 bases in between. Germline CDR1 is SGHNT and CDR2 is YYREEE (reference sequence). CDR3 length equals 15 residues. CDR3 nucleotides: TGTGCCAGCAGCTTGGTGGGCCTACCCGGAGAGGAGCAGTACTTC. This translates into CASSLVGLPGEEQYF.

The chain combines TRBV19 with TRBJ1-4; tentatively, D is TRBD1 (6 bases). The CDR3 is 14 amino acids. The ends were cut back, 0 bases at V and 7 bases at J, with 9 bases in the middle. Looked up from germline, CDR1 is LNHDA and CDR2 is SQIVND (reference sequence). CDR3 loop: CASSIEGRGEKLFF. The CDR3 region has the DNA TGTGCCAGTAGTATAGAAGGCAGGGGTGAAAAACTGTTTTTT.

The chain has TRBV19 and TRBJ2-7; TRBD2 agrees at 7 bases. Germline CDR1 and CDR2: LNHDA and SQIVND (reference sequence). The CDR3 spans 13 residues. Germline trimming cut 4 bases from V and 4 bases from J; bases unmatched to any gene: 4. The CDR3 bases are TGTGCCAGTAGTACCCGCGGGAGATACGAGCAGTACTTC. It specifies CASSTRGRYEQYF.

The chain joins TRBV19 to TRBJ2-3; TRBD2 matches at 11 bases. The germline V gene has CDR1 LNHDA and CDR2 SQIVND (reference sequence). CDR3 length: 16 amino acids. J lost 6 bases, V lost 4 bases, and 9 bases had no gene match. Here the CDR3 reads CASSRYSGRAPDTQYF. In DNA form, the CDR3 reads TGTGCCAGTAGTAGATATAGCGGGAGGGCTCCGGATACGCAGTATTTT.

This clone showed up just once. The J gene is TRBJ2-5, the V gene TRBV11-2; no firm D call. The last part of the DNA fits TRBJ2-7 better; the J call may be wrong. Germline CDR1 and CDR2: SGHAT and FQNNGV. The CDR3 spans 18 residues. The CDR3: CASSLQAAVAGSSGEQYF. In DNA, the CDR3 is TGTGCCAGCAGCTTACAGGCTGCCGTGGCCGGAAGCTCGGGCGAGCAGTACTTC.

The rearrangement joins TRBV5-1 to TRBJ2-1; tentative D call: TRBD1 (6 bases). The germline CDR1 and CDR2 sequences are SGHRS and YFSETQ. Trimming removed 4 bases at V and 7 bases at J, with 21 bases between. This CDR3 comprises 16 residues. The CDR3, as DNA: TGCGCCAGCAGCCCAGGAGCAGGAACAGGGAGAAATGAGCAGTTCTTC. Translating gives CASSPGAGTGRNEQFF.

The gene calls are TRBV28 and TRBJ2-7; 11 bases map to TRBD2. The germline gives CDR1 MDHEN, CDR2 SYDVKM. The CDR3 is 15 residues long. The ends lost 5 bases at V and 0 bases at J; junction bases unmatched: 3. The CDR3 DNA is TGTGCCAGCAGTATTAGCGGGAGGGTCTCCTACGAGCAGTACTTC. The encoded protein is CASSISGRVSYEQYF.

The chain recombines TRBV7-2 with TRBJ2-7; D is tentatively TRBD1 or TRBD2 (5 bases each). CDR1 is SGHTA and CDR2 is FQGNSA in the germline V gene. This CDR3 comprises 14 residues. V was shortened by 4 bases and J by 2 bases, with 12 bases between the two germline ends. The CDR3 DNA follows: TGTGCCAGCAGCTCTCGGGACGGGACCTACGAGCAGTACTTC. Protein: CASSSRDGTYEQYF. Together with reference TRBV7-2 and TRBJ2-7, the CDR3 gives the full variable domain: GAGVSQSPSNKVTEKGKDVELRCDPISGHTALYWYRQSLGQGLEFLIYFQGNSAPDKSGLPSDRFSAERTGGSVSTLTIQRTQQEDSAVYLCASSSRDGTYEQYFGPGTRLTVT.

The genes are TRBV6-6 and TRBJ1-2; 9 bases align to TRBD1. J gave up 0 bases and V 4 bases, and 6 bases lay outside the gene matches. Germline loops: CDR1 MNHNY, CDR2 SVGAGI (reference sequence). The CDR3 is 16 amino acids. The CDR3 coding sequence is TGTGCCAGCAGTTCCAGGGACAGGGCAGCTAACTATGGCTACACCTTC. Translating gives CASSSRDRAANYGYTF.

This rearrangement joins TRBV27 to TRBJ2-7; weak D call: TRBD2 (6 bases). Trimming took 6 bases from V and 4 from J, leaving 22 bases between them. CDR3 length equals 16 residues. Germline CDR1 and CDR2: MNHEY and SMNVEV (reference sequence). The CDR3 nucleotides are TGTGCCAGCAGCCCAACCGACCTCCGGGACTTATACGAGCAGTACTTC. Translated: CASSPTDLRDLYEQYF.

This chain uses TRBV19 with TRBJ1-5; D is possibly TRBD1 (5 bases). The CDR3 sequence is 18 residues long. V was cut by 3 bases and J by 0 bases, with 18 bases left in between. In germline, CDR1 is LNHDA, CDR2 SQIVND (reference sequence). CDR3 residues: CASSIRGDSRYSNQPQHF. The CDR3, as DNA: TGTGCCAGTAGTATCCGGGGTGACAGTCGATATAGCAATCAGCCCCAGCATTTT.

Here the CDR3 reads CASSLRRAGGQETQYF. DNA for the CDR3: TGTGCCAGCAGCTTAAGACGGGCGGGAGGGCAAGAGACCCAGTACTTC. The rearrangement joins TRBV7-8 to TRBJ2-5; 9 bases are shared with TRBD2. Germline CDR1 reads SGHVS; CDR2 reads FQNEAQ. The CDR3 has 16 residues. V was clipped by 2 bases and J by 2 bases; unmatched bases: 6.

The table lists this clone with a count of one. V usage is TRBV7-2 and J usage is TRBJ2-1; D unclear. This CDR3 spans 16 amino acids. Germline V gene lookup returns CDR1 SGHTA and CDR2 FQGNSA. The V and J ends lost 4 bases and 0 bases respectively, with 13 bases between them. The DNA for the CDR3 is TGTGCCAGCAGCTCGAGACCCATCCTCTCCTACAATGAGCAGTTCTTC. It yields the protein CASSSRPILSYNEQFF. The variable domain in full, completed from reference TRBV7-2 and TRBJ2-1, reads GAGVSQSPSNKVTEKGKDVELRCDPISGHTALYWYRQSLGQGLEFLIYFQGNSAPDKSGLPSDRFSAERTGGSVSTLTIQRTQQEDSAVYLCASSSRPILSYNEQFFGPGTRLTVL.

The chain couples TRBV4-1 to TRBJ2-7; 8 bases fit TRBD2. Germline-derived CDR1 and CDR2 are MGHRA and YSYEKL. The CDR3 length is 17 residues. Unmatched junction bases numbered 11, after V lost 0 bases and J lost 4 bases. The CDR3 reads CASSQEQPGLGGYEQYF. DNA of the CDR3: TGCGCCAGCAGCCAAGAGCAGCCGGGACTAGGGGGATACGAGCAGTACTTC.

V and J are TRBV7-7 and TRBJ2-1; TRBD2 matches at 9 bases. V trimming: 1 base; J trimming: 3 bases; junction bases outside the gene matches: 1. CDR1 is SSHAT and CDR2 is FNYEAQ in the germline V gene (reference sequence). The CDR3 length is 15 residues. CDR3 nucleotide sequence: TGTGCCAGCAGCTTAGTTAGCGGGGGCTACAATGAGCAGTTCTTC. It codes for CASSLVSGGYNEQFF.